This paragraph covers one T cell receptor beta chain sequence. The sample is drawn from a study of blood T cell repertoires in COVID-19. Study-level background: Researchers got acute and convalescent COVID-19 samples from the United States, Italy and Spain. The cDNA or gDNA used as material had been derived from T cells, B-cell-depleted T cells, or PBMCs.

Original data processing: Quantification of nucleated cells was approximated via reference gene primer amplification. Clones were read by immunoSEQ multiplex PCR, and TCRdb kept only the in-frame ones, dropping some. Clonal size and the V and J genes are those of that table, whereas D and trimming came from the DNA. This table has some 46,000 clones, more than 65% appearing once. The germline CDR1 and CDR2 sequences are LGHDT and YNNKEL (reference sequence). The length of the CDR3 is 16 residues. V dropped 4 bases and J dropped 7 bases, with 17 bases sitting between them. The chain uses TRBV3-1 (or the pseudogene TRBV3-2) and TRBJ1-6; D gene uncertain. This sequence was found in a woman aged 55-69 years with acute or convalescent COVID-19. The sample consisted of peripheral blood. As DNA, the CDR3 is TGTGCCAGCAGCCCTACACTAAGGCTAGAGAATTCACCCCTCCACTTT. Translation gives CASSPTLRLENSPLHF.